Described below is a single TCR beta chain sequence and its context. The antigen remains undetermined. This entry comes from a study of cytomegalovirus exposure and HLA in healthy donors. This CDR3 is built from 13 residues. J gave up 4 bases and V 4 bases, and 3 bases lay outside the gene matches. Germline V CDR1 and CDR2: MGHDK, SYGVNS. Whole-study findings and limits: In vitro experiments confirmed that a few CMV-associated chains were specific for CMV antigens. Owing to their indistinguishability, certain V segments, notably TRBV6-2 and TRBV6-3, were excluded. It was approximately 150 TCR beta chains that were listed as cytomegalovirus-associated.

Donors likely had unrecorded immune exposures despite being nominally healthy when sampled. Researchers ran the PCR with 60 Vbeta and 13 Jbeta primers. Clones were read by immunoSEQ multiplex PCR, and TCRdb kept only the in-frame ones, dropping some. The sample includes under 200,000 clones, 82% of them seen just once. This sequence joins TRBV25-1 and TRBJ1-2, with 7 positions matching TRBD1. The sequence came from a woman younger than 30 in good health and CMV-seronegative. Sequenced input: PBMCs. CDR3 nucleotides: TGTGCCAGCAGTGCGACAGGGATCTATGGCTACACCTTC. This codes for CASSATGIYGYTF.